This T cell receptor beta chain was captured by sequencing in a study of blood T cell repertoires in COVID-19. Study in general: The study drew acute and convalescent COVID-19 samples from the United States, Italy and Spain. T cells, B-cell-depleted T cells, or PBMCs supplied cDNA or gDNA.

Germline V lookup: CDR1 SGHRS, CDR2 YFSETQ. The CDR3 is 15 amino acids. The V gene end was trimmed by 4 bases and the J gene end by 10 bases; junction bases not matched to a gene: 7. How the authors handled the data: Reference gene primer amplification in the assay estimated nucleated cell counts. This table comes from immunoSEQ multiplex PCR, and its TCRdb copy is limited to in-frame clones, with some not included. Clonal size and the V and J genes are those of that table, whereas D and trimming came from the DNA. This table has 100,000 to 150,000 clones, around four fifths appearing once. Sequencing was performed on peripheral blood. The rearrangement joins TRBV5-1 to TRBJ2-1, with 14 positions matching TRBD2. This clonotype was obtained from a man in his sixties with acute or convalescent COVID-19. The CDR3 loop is CASSETSGRAGEQFF. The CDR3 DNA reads TGCGCCAGCAGCGAGACTAGCGGGAGGGCCGGGGAGCAGTTCTTC.